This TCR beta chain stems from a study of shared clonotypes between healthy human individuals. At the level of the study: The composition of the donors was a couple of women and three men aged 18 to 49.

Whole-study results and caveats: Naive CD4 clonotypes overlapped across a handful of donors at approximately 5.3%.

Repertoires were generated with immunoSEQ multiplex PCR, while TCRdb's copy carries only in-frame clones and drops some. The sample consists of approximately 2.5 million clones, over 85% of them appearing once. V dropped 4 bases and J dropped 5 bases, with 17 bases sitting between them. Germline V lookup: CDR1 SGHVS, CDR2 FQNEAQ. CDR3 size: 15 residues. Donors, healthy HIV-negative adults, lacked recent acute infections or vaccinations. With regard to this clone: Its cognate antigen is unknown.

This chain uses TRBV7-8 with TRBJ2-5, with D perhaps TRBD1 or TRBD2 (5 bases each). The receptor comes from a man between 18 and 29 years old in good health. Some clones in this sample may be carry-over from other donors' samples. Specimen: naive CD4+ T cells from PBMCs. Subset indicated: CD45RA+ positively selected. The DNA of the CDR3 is TGTGCCAGCAGCTCCCCTCGGGGCAGTTGGGAGACCCAGTACTTC. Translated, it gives CASSSPRGSWETQYF.